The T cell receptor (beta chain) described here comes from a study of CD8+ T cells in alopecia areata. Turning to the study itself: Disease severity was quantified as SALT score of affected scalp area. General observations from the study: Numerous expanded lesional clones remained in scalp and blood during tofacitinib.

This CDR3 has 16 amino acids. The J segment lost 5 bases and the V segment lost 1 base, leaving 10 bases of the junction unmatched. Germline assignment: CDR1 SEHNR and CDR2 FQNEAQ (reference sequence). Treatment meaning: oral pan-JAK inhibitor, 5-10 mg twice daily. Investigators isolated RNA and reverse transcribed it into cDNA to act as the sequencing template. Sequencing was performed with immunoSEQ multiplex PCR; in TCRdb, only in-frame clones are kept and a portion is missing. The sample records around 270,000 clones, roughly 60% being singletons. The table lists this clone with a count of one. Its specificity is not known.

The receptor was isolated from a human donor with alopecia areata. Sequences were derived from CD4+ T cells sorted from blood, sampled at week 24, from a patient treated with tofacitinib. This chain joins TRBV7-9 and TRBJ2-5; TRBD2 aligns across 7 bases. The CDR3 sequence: CASSLGLAGEVETQYF. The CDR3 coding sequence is TGTGCCAGCAGCTTAGGGCTTGCGGGAGAAGTGGAGACCCAGTACTTC.